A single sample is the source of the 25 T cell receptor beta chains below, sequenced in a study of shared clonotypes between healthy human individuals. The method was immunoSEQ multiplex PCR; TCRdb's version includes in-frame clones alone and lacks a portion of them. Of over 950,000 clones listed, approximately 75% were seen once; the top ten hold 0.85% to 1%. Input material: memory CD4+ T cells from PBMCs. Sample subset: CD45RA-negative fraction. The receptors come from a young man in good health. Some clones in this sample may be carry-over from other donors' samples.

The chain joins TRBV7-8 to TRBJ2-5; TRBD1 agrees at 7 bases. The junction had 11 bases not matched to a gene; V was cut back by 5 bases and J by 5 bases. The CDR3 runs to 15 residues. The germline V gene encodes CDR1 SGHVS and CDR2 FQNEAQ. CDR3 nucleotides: TGTGCCAGCAGCGCCCCGACAGGGTACGGGGAGACCCAGTACTTC. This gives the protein CASSAPTGYGETQYF.

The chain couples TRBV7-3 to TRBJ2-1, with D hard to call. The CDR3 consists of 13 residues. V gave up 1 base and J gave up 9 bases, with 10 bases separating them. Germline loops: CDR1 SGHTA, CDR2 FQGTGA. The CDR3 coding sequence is TGTGCCAGCAGCTTAATGTCCCCGGGTGAGCAGTTCTTC. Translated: CASSLMSPGEQFF. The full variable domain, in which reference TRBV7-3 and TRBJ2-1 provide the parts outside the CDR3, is GAGVSQTPSNKVTEKGKYVELRCDPISGHTALYWYRQSLGQGPEFLIYFQGTGAADDSGLPNDRFFAVRPEGSVSTLKIQRTERGDSAVYLCASSLMSPGEQFFGPGTRLTVL.

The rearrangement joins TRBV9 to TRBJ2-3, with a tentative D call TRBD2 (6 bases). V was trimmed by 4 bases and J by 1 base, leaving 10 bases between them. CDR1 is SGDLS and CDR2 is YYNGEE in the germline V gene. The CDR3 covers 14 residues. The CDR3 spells CASSWGTGTDTQYF. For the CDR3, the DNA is TGTGCCAGCAGCTGGGGGACTGGCACAGATACGCAGTATTTT.

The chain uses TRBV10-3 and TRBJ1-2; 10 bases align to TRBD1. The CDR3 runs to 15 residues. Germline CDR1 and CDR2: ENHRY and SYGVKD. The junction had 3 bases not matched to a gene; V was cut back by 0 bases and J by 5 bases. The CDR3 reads CAISESLDRGYGYTF. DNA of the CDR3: TGTGCCATCAGTGAGTCTCTGGACAGGGGGTATGGCTACACCTTC.

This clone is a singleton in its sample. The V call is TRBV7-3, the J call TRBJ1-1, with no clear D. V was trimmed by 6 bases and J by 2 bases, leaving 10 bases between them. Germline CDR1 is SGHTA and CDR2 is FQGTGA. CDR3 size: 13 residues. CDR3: CASRALGNTEAFF. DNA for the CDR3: TGTGCCAGCAGGGCCCTGGGAAACACTGAAGCTTTCTTT.

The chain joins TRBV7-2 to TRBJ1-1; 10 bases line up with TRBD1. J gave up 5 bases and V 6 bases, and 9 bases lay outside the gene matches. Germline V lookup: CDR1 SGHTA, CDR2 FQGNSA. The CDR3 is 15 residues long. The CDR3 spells CASRSGTGVLTEAFF. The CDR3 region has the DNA TGTGCCAGCAGATCCGGGACAGGGGTTTTGACTGAAGCTTTCTTT.

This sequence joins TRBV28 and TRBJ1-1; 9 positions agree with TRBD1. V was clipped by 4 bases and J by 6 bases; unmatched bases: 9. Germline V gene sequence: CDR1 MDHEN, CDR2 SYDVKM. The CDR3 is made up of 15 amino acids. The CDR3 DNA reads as TGTGCCAGCAGTTCTATGGGACAGGGAAGGGCTGAAGCTTTCTTT. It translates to CASSSMGQGRAEAFF.

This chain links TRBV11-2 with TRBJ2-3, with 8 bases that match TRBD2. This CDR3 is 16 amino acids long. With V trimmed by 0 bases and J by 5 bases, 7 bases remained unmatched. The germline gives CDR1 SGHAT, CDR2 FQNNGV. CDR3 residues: CASSLDLPGGLDTQYF. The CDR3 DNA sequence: TGTGCCAGCAGCTTAGATCTCCCGGGAGGGCTAGATACGCAGTATTTT.

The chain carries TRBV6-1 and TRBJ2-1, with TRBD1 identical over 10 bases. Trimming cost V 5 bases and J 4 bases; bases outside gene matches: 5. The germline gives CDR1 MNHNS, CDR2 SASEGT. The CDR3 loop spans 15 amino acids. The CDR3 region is CASSLTGGPYNEQFF. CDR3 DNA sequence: TGTGCCAGCAGTCTGACAGGGGGCCCGTACAATGAGCAGTTCTTC.

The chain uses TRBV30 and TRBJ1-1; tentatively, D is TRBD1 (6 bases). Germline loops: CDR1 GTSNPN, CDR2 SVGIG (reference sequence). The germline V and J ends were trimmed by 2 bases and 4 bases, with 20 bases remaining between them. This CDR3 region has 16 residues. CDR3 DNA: TGTGCCTGGAGTCCTCGCAGGGGCCTAGTCGGCACTGAAGCTTTCTTT. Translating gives CAWSPRRGLVGTEAFF.

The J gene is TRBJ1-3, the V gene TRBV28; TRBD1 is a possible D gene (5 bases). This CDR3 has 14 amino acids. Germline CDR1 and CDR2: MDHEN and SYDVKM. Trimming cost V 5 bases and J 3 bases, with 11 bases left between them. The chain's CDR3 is CASSGGADGNTIYF. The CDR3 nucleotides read TGTGCCAGCAGTGGTGGGGCAGATGGAAACACCATATATTTT.

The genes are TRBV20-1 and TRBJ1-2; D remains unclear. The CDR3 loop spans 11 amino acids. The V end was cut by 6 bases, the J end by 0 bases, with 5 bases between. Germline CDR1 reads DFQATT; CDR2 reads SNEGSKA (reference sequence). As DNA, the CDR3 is TGCAGTGCCTATGCTAACTATGGCTACACCTTC. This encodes CSAYANYGYTF.

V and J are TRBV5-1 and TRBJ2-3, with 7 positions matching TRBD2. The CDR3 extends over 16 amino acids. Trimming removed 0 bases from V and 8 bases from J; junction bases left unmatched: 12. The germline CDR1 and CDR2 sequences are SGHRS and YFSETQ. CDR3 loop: CASSLEGLAELGTQYF. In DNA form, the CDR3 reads TGCGCCAGCAGCTTGGAGGGTCTAGCGGAGTTGGGTACGCAGTATTTT. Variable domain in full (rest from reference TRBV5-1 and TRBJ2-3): KAGVTQTPRYLIKTRGQQVTLSCSPISGHRSVSWYQQTPGQGLQFLFEYFSETQRNKGNFPGRFSGRQFSNSRSEMNVSTLELGDSALYLCASSLEGLAELGTQYFGPGTRLTVL.

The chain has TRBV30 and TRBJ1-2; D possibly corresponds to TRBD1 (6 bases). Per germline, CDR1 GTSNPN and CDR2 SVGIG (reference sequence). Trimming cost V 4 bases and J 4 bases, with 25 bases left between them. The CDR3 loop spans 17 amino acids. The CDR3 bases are TGTGCCTGGATCTATCCGGAGACCAGGGGTCGGGGCTATGGCTACACCTTC. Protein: CAWIYPETRGRGYGYTF.

The CDR3 loop reads CASSLTGGKNTEAFF. The CDR3 DNA reads as TGTGCCAGCAGCTTAACAGGGGGGAAAAACACTGAAGCTTTCTTT. The chain joins TRBV7-2 to TRBJ1-1; 8 positions match TRBD1. The V segment lost 2 bases and the J segment 2 bases; nucleotides outside the gene matches: 4. The CDR3 extends over 15 amino acids. The germline V gene has CDR1 SGHTA and CDR2 FQGNSA.

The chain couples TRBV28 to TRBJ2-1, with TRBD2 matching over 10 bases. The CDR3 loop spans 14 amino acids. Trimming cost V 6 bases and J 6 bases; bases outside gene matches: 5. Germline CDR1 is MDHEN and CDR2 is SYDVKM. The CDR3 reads CASRTTSGINEQFF. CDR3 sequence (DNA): TGTGCCAGCAGGACCACTAGCGGGATCAATGAGCAGTTCTTC.

CDR3 DNA: TGCGCCAGCAGTCGGGAGGGCCTAGTGTACGAGCAGTACTTC. It encodes CASSREGLVYEQYF. The chain carries TRBV5-1 and TRBJ2-7; 8 positions agree with TRBD2. CDR1 and CDR2 from the germline V gene are SGHRS and YFSETQ. The CDR3 is made up of 14 amino acids. After removal of 5 bases from V and 4 bases from J, the junction contained 8 bases not matched to a gene.

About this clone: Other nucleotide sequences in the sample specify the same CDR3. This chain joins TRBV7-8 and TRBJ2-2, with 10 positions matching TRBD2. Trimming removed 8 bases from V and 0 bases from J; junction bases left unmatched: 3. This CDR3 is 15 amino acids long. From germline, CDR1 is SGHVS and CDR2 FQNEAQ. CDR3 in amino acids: CASRGLAANTGELFF. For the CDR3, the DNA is TGTGCCAGCCGAGGACTAGCGGCGAACACCGGGGAGCTGTTTTTT.

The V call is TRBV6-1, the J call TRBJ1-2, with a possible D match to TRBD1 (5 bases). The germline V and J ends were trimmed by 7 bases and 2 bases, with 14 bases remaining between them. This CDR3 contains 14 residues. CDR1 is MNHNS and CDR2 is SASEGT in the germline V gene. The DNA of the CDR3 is TGTGCCAGCACTTCGGGGTGGGGGAACTATGGCTACACCTTC. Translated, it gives CASTSGWGNYGYTF.

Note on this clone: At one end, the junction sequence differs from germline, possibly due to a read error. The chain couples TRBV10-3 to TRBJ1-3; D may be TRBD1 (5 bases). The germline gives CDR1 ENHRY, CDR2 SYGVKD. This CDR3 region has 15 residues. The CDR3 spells CATRDNPGSGNTTYF. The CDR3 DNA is TGTGCCACGCGAGACAACCCAGGGAGTGGAAACACCACATATTTT.

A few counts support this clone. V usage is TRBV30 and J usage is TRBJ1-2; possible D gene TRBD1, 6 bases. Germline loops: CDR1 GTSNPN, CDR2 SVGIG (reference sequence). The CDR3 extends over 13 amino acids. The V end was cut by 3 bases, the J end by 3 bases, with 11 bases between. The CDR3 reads CAWRPRGDYGYTF. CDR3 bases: TGTGCCTGGAGGCCCAGGGGAGACTATGGCTACACCTTC.

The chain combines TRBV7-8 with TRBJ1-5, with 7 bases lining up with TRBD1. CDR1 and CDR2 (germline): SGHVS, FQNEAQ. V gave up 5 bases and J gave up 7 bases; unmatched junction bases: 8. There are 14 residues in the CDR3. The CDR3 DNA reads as TGTGCCAGCAGCCTCCGACAGGGAGGACAGCCCCAGCATTTT. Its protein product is CASSLRQGGQPQHF.

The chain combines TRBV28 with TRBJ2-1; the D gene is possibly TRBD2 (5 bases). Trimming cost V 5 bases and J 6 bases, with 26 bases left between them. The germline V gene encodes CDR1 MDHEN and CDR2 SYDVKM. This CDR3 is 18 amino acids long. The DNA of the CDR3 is TGTGCCAGCAGTGCCCTAGTGACTACCTACCATCTGAGCAATGAGCAGTTCTTC. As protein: CASSALVTTYHLSNEQFF.

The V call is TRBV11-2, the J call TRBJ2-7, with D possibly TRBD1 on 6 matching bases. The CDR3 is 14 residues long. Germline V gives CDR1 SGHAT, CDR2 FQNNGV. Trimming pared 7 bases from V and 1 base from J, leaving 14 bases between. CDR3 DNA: TGTGCCAGCATCCTCGGACAGCAATCCTACGAGCAGTACTTC. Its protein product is CASILGQQSYEQYF.

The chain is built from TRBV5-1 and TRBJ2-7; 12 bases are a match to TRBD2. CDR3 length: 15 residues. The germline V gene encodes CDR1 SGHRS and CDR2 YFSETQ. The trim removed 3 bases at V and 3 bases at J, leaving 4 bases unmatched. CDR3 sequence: CASSWTSGAVYEQYF. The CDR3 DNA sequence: TGCGCCAGCAGCTGGACTAGCGGGGCAGTCTACGAGCAGTACTTC.